The clone carrying this T cell receptor (beta chain) occurred a few times. CDR1 is SGHNT and CDR2 is YENEEA in the germline V gene. This CDR3 has 14 amino acids. The V end was cut by 1 base, the J end by 4 bases, with 9 bases between. The data were taken from a study of blood T cell repertoires in COVID-19. Turning to the study itself: Both acute and convalescent COVID-19 samples were obtained from the United States, Italy and Spain. The cDNA or gDNA used as material had been derived from T cells, B-cell-depleted T cells, or PBMCs.

Original processing notes: For nucleated cells, counts were estimated from reference gene primer amplification. Data came from immunoSEQ multiplex PCR; TCRdb stores just in-frame clones and leaves some out. For V, J and clone size, that table is used; D and trimming come from the DNA. This table has some 150,000 clones, approximately 83% appearing once. Material for sequencing was peripheral blood. The receptor was derived from a human donor with acute or convalescent COVID-19. The donor label of this sample is uncertain. The chain links TRBV11-3 to TRBJ2-3; tentatively, D is TRBD2 (5 bases). The CDR3 DNA reads as TGTGCCAGCAGCTTAGGGTGGGGAGCAGATACGCAGTATTTT. It specifies CASSLGWGADTQYF.